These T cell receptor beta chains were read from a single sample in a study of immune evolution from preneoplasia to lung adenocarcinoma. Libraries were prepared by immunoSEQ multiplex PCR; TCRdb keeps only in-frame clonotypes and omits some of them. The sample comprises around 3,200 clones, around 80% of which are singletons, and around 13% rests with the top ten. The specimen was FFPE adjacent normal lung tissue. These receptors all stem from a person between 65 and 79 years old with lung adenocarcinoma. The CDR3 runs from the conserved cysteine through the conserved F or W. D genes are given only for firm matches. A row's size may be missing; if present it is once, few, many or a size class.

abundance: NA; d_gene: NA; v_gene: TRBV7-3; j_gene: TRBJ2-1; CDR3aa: CASSLGPFGDEQFF; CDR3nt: TGTGCCAGCAGCTTAGGGCCTTTCGGAGATGAGCAGTTCTTC
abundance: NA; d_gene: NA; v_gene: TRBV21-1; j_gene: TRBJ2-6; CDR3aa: CASRASVQQSRANVLTF; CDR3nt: TGTGCCAGCAGAGCATCGGTACAACAAAGTCGGGCCAACGTCCTGACTTTC
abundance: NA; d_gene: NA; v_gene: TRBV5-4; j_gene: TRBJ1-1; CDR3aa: CASSRDGTNTEAFF; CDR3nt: TGTGCCAGCAGCCGCGACGGGACAAACACTGAAGCTTTCTTT
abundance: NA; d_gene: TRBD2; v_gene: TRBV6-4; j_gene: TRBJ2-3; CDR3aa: CASSSSGGTDTQYF; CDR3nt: TGTGCCAGCAGTAGTAGCGGGGGCACAGATACGCAGTATTTT
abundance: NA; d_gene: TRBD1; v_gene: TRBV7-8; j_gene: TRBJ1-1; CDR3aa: CASSWRQGANTEAFF; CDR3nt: TGTGCCAGCAGCTGGCGACAGGGGGCCAACACTGAAGCTTTCTTT
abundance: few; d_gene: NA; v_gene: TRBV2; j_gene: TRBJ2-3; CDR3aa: CASSEVGLNTDTQYF; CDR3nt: TGTGCCAGCAGTGAAGTGGGCCTAAACACAGATACGCAGTATTTT
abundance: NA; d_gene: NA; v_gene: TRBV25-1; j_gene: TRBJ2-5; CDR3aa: CASRGGAPQETQYF; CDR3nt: TGTGCCAGCAGGGGGGGGGCCCCACAAGAGACCCAGTACTTC
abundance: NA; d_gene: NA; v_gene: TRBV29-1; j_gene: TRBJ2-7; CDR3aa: CSVGISRTDGEQYF; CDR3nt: TGCAGCGTTGGAATAAGTAGAACAGACGGGGAGCAGTACTTC
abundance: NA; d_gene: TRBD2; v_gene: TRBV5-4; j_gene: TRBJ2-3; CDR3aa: CASSPRTSGTDTQYF; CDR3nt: TGTGCCAGCAGCCCGAGGACTAGCGGCACAGATACGCAGTATTTT
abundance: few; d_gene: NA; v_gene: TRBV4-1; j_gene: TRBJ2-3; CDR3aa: CASSPLTATATDTQYF; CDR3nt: TGCGCCAGCAGCCCCCTGACCGCCACGGCCACAGATACGCAGTATTTT
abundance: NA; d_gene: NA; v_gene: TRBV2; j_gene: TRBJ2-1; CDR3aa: CASMKDGNYNEQFF; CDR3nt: TGTGCCAGCATGAAGGACGGAAACTACAATGAGCAGTTCTTC
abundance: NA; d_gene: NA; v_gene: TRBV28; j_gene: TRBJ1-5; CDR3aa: CASSLRGGPYNQPQHF; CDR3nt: TGTGCCAGCAGTTTACGCGGGGGCCCGTATAATCAGCCCCAGCATTTT
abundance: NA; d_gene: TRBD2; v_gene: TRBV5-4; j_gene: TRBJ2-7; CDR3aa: CASSFGSGGAFEQYF; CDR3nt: TGTGCCAGCAGCTTCGGTAGCGGGGGGGCATTCGAGCAGTACTTC
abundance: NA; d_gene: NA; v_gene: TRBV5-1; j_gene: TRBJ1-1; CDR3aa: CASAYRDTNTEAFF; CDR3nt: TGCGCCAGCGCGTACCGGGACACCAACACTGAAGCTTTCTTT
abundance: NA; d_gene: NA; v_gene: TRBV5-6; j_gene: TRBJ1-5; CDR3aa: CASSISGRPQHF; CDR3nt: TGTGCCAGCAGCATCTCAGGGCGGCCCCAGCATTTT
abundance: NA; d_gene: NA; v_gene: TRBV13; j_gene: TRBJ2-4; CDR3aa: CASSPAGNIQYF; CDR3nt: TGTGCCAGCAGCCCAGCTGGTAACATTCAGTACTTC
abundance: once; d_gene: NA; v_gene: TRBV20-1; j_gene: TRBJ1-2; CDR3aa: CSAPGDYGYTF; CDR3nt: TGCAGTGCTCCAGGGGACTATGGCTACACCTTC
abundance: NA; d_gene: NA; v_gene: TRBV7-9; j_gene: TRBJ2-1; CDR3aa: CASSLEHKDEQFF; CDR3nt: TGTGCCAGCAGCTTAGAGCACAAGGACGAGCAGTTCTTC
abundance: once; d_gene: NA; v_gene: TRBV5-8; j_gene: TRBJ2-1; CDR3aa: CASSSRNEQFF; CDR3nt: TGTGCCAGCAGCTCCAGAAATGAGCAGTTCTTC
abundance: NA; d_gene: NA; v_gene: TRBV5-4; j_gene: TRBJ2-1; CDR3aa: CASSSSSENEQFF; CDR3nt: TGTGCCAGCAGCTCTAGTAGTGAGAATGAGCAGTTCTTC
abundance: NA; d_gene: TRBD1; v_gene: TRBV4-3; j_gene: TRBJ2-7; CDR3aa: CASSQQTGEPYEQYF; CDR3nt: TGCGCCAGCAGCCAACAGACAGGGGAACCCTACGAGCAGTACTTC
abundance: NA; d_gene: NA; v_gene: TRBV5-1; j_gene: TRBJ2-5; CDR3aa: CASSFQETQYF; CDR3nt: TGCGCCAGCAGCTTCCAAGAGACCCAGTACTTC
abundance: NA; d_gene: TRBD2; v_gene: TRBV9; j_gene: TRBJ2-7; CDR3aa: CASSVGGTIESYEQYF; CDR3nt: TGTGCCAGCAGCGTAGGTGGGACTATAGAATCCTACGAGCAGTACTTC
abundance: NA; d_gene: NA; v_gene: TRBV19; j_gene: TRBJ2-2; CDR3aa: CASSIGPGQKNTGELFF; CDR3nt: TGTGCCAGTAGTATAGGACCTGGACAGAAGAACACCGGGGAGCTGTTTTTT
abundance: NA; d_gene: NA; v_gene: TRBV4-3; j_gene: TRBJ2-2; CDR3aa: CASSQDLANTGELFF; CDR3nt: TGCGCCAGCAGCCAAGATCTCGCGAACACCGGGGAGCTGTTTTTT
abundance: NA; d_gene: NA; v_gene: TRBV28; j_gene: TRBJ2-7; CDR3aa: CASSSTGLHTRGQYF; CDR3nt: TGTGCCAGCAGTTCCACGGGACTCCACACTCGAGGGCAGTACTTC
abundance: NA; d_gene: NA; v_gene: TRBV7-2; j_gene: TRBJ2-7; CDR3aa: CASSYDGQFAYEQYF; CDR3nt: TGTGCCAGCAGCTACGACGGACAGTTTGCCTACGAGCAGTACTTC
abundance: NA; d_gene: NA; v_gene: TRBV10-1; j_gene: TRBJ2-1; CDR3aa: CASSESPDGYNEQFF; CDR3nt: TGCGCCAGCAGTGAGTCTCCGGACGGCTATAATGAGCAGTTCTTC
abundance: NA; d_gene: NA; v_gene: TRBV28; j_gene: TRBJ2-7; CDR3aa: CASSFTGLGGTGGFYEQYF; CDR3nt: TGTGCCAGCAGTTTCACCGGGCTTGGTGGGACGGGTGGGTTCTACGAGCAGTACTTC
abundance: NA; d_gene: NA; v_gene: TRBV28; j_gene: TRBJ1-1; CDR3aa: CASKGPTEAFF; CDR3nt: TGTGCCAGCAAGGGGCCCACTGAAGCTTTCTTT
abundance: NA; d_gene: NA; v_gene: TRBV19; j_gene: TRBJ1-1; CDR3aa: CASSIKINWGAFF; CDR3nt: TGTGCCAGTAGTATTAAAATCAACTGGGGTGCTTTCTTT
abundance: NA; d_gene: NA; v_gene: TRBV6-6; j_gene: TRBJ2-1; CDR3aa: CASGSNEQFF; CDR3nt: TGTGCCAGCGGATCCAATGAGCAGTTCTTC
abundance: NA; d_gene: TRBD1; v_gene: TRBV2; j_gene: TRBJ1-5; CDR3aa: CASWAGTGDLQPQHF; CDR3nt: TGTGCCAGCTGGGCCGGGACAGGGGATTTACAGCCCCAGCATTTT
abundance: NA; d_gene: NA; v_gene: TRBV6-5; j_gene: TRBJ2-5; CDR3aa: CASSYGETQYF; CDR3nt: TGTGCCAGCAGTTACGGAGAGACCCAGTACTTC
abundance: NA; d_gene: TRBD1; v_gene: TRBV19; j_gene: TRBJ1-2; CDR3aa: CAARPGGQGAKGGYTF; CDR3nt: TGTGCCGCCAGGCCCGGGGGACAGGGGGCGAAGGGGGGCTACACCTTC
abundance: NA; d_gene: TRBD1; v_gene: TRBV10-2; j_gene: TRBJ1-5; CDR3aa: CASRGTGDQPQHF; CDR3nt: TGCGCCAGCAGGGGGACAGGGGATCAGCCCCAGCATTTT
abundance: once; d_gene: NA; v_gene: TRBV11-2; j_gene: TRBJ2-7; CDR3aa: CASSLGTLGYEQYF; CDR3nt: TGTGCCAGCAGCTTAGGAACACTTGGCTACGAGCAGTACTTC
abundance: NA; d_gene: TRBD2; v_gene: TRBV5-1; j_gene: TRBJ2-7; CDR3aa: CASSPGLEILEQYF; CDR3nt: TGCGCCAGCAGCCCCGGACTAGAGATCCTCGAGCAGTACTTC
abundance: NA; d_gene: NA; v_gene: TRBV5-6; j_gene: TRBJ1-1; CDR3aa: CASRSIQSDSNEAFF; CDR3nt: TGTGCCAGCAGATCCATCCAGTCGGACAGTAATGAAGCTTTCTTT
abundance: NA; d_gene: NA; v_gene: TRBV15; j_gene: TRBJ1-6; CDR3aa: CATSRDGGGSPLHF; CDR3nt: TGTGCCACCAGCAGAGATGGAGGCGGTTCACCCCTCCACTTT
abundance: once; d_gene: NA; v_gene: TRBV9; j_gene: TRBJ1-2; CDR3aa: CASSNHLARVYGYTF; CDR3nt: TGTGCCAGCAGCAATCACCTCGCCAGGGTGTATGGCTACACCTTC